A selection of T cell receptor beta chains follows, all from one sample in a study of monozygotic twins with cystic fibrosis. Method: immunoSEQ multiplex PCR; TCRdb's copy keeps in-frame clones and lacks some. Found here are tens of thousands of clones, 96% of them singletons; the top ten hold under 3%. Sequenced input: blood. The receptors derive from a girl aged 2 to 9 with cystic fibrosis. The CDR3 runs from the conserved cysteine through the conserved F or W. A D gene is named only where the DNA matches it firmly. Size is stated for part of the rows, as once, few or many counts, or as a class when the clone is expanded.

V gene	D gene	J gene	CDR3 length	clone size	CDR3 protein	CDR3 DNA
TRBV2	-	TRBJ1-5	14	-	CASRREQGLEPQHF	TGTGCCAGCAGGAGAGAACAGGGCCTTGAGCCCCAGCATTTT
TRBV28	-	TRBJ2-7	17	-	CASSSLRVRDSSYEQYF	TGTGCCAGCAGTTCCCTCCGGGTGAGGGATAGCTCCTACGAGCAGTACTTC
TRBV29-1	TRBD2	TRBJ2-7	13	-	CSVGLAASYEQYF	TGCAGCGTAGGGCTAGCGGCCTCCTACGAGCAGTACTTC
TRBV28	TRBD1	TRBJ1-1	15	-	CASSPWDSLDTEAFF	TGTGCCAGCAGTCCATGGGACAGCCTGGACACTGAAGCTTTCTTT
TRBV19	TRBD1	TRBJ1-5	16	few	CASSTTGTPGGQPQHF	TGTGCCAGTAGTACGACAGGGACACCGGGGGGTCAGCCCCAGCATTTT
TRBV28	TRBD2	TRBJ2-7	16	few	CASSPPLAGGPGEQYF	TGTGCCAGCAGTCCCCCACTAGCGGGAGGGCCGGGCGAGCAGTACTTC
TRBV5-1	-	TRBJ2-7	17	-	CASSLGTLGVSSYEQYF	TGCGCCAGCAGCTTGGGCACCCTCGGCGTTAGCTCCTACGAGCAGTACTTC
TRBV6-5	-	TRBJ1-5	14	-	CASSYGSSNQPQHF	TGTGCCAGCAGTTACGGGAGTAGCAATCAGCCCCAGCATTTT
TRBV28	TRBD1	TRBJ1-2	16	once	CASFPGQGPLNYGYTF	TGTGCCAGTTTCCCGGGACAGGGACCCTTAAACTATGGCTACACCTTC
TRBV28	TRBD2	TRBJ2-7	13	-	CASTSGNNYEQYF	TGTGCCAGCACTAGCGGAAATAACTACGAGCAGTACTTC
TRBV9	-	TRBJ1-5	15	few	CASSVVVKENQPQHF	TGTGCCAGCAGCGTAGTCGTCAAAGAAAATCAGCCCCAGCATTTT
TRBV15	-	TRBJ2-7	15	-	CATTRTPIGTYEQYF	TGTGCCACCACCAGAACCCCCATTGGGACCTACGAGCAGTACTTC
TRBV9	-	TRBJ2-7	16	-	CASAEGLGAGVNEQYF	TGTGCCAGCGCCGAGGGCTTGGGAGCAGGGGTCAACGAGCAGTACTTC
TRBV5-5	-	TRBJ2-7	16	-	CASSLASGGYSYEQYF	TGTGCCAGCAGCTTAGCTTCCGGGGGCTACTCCTACGAGCAGTACTTC